The 10 T cell receptor beta chains given below trace back to one sample, sequenced in a study of T cell responses to AZD1222 COVID-19 vaccine. Libraries were prepared by immunoSEQ multiplex PCR; TCRdb keeps only in-frame clonotypes and omits some of them. The sample lists roughly 95,000 clones; over 75% were seen once. Source: peripheral blood, taken on day 0 of AZD1222 vaccination. These receptor sequences come from an adult in good health.

The rearrangement links TRBV6-2 or TRBV6-3 to TRBJ2-7; 7 nucleotides match TRBD1. The V gene end was trimmed by 5 bases and the J gene end by 11 bases; junction bases not matched to a gene: 6. Germline assignment: CDR1 MNHEY and CDR2 SVGEGT. The CDR3 loop spans 11 amino acids. The CDR3 nucleotides are TGTGCCAGCAGTCTCGGGACAGTCAAGTACTTC. Residues: CASSLGTVKYF.

The V gene is TRBV13, the J gene TRBJ1-1; no clear D. The germline V gene encodes CDR1 PRHDT and CDR2 FYEKMQ (reference sequence). V lost 3 bases and J lost 6, with 11 bases in between. The CDR3 has 13 residues. The CDR3 loop reads CASSFRRRAEAFF. CDR3 DNA: TGTGCCAGCAGCTTCAGAAGGAGAGCTGAAGCTTTCTTT.

Concerning this clone: At one boundary the junction diverges from the germline segment, which might be a read error. The CDR3 sequence is CASSDGTGDLFF. CDR3 sequence (DNA): TGTGCCAGCAGTGACGGGACAGGGGACCTGTTTTTT. V gene TRBV6-1 combines with J gene TRBJ2-2, with 10 bases identical to TRBD1. Germline CDR1 is MNHNS and CDR2 is SASEGT. The CDR3 covers 12 residues.

The CDR3 nucleotides read TGTGCCAGTAGTAGGACCTGGGACAGCGATTACACTGAAGCTTTCTTT. Amino acids: CASSRTWDSDYTEAFF. V usage is TRBV19 and J usage is TRBJ1-1; 7 bases map to TRBD1. The ends lost 4 bases at V and 3 bases at J; junction bases unmatched: 11. Germline V gene lookup returns CDR1 LNHDA and CDR2 SQIVND (reference sequence). The CDR3 consists of 16 residues.

V gene TRBV3-1 (or the pseudogene TRBV3-2) combines with J gene TRBJ1-5; D is uncertain. CDR1 is LGHDT and CDR2 is YNNKEL in the germline V gene (reference sequence). V lost 4 bases and J lost 2, with 21 bases in between. The CDR3 loop spans 18 amino acids. CDR3 nucleotides: TGTGCCAGCAGCCGCCTCTCCCTGAAGGGATGCGGCAATCAGCCCCAGCATTTT. This translates into CASSRLSLKGCGNQPQHF.

The genes are TRBV6-5 and TRBJ2-7; tentative D call: TRBD2 (5 bases). Germline-derived CDR1 and CDR2 are MNHEY and SVGAGI. V lost 0 bases and J lost 2, with 5 bases in between. There are 13 residues in the CDR3. CDR3 sequence (DNA): TGTGCCAGCAGTTACTCGAGGGCCTACGAGCAGTACTTC. It codes for CASSYSRAYEQYF.

V and J are TRBV9 and TRBJ2-7, with TRBD1 identical over 9 bases. The trim removed 4 bases at V and 3 bases at J, leaving 5 bases unmatched. CDR1 and CDR2 from the germline V gene are SGDLS and YYNGEE. The CDR3 contains 14 residues. CDR3 sequence (DNA): TGTGCCAGCAGCCACGGACAGGGGAGCTACGAGCAGTACTTC. Encoded protein: CASSHGQGSYEQYF.

This chain links TRBV19 with TRBJ2-1, with TRBD1 identical over 8 bases. The CDR3 has 15 residues. V shed 1 base, J shed 4 bases, and the junction held 3 bases outside the gene matches. CDR1 LNHDA and CDR2 SQIVND come from the germline V gene (reference sequence). In DNA, the CDR3 is TGTGCCAGTAGTATAGGACAGGGGACTTACAATGAGCAGTTCTTC. Its protein is CASSIGQGTYNEQFF.

This sequence joins TRBV6-4 and TRBJ1-2, with a weak D call TRBD1 (6 bases). The germline V and J ends were trimmed by 6 bases and 4 bases, with 12 bases remaining between them. CDR1 MRHNA and CDR2 SNTAGT come from the germline V gene. This CDR3 contains 13 residues. In DNA form, the CDR3 reads TGTGCCAGCAGAGGGGGGCTCAGCTATGGCTACACCTTC. This codes for CASRGGLSYGYTF.

This chain links TRBV5-4 with TRBJ2-1, with TRBD1 matching over 9 bases. Trimming cost V 4 bases and J 4 bases; bases outside gene matches: 6. Germline V lookup: CDR1 SGHNT, CDR2 YYREEE (reference sequence). CDR3 size: 15 residues. Here the CDR3 reads CASSLRQGDYNEQFF. CDR3 DNA: TGTGCCAGCAGCCTTAGACAGGGGGATTACAATGAGCAGTTCTTC.